This record looks at one TCR beta chain sequence and its context. The antigen it binds to is not known. Qualities for individual bases were not recorded, and no much larger clone is one base off. Library preparation was by 5' RACE. The run used an Illumina HiSeq 2500. The second PCR ran for roughly 7 to 11 cycles and used a J-beta primer mix along with a sample-barcoded 5' primer. Each TCR beta cDNA molecule received a unique molecular identifier from a template-switch 5' adaptor carrying 12 random nucleotides. At least 2.5 million CDR3-containing paired-end reads were obtained from each sample. First-strand cDNA was synthesized from all RNA with the Mint cDNA synthesis kit, primed by a TRBC-specific oligonucleotide. Following uracil-DNA glycosylase treatment, a first 18-cycle PCR with universal primers M1SS and BC2_uni_R was performed on all cDNA. Per the original workflow: For normalization, 1 million high-quality reads, each with a distinct molecular identifier, were randomly selected from each sample. Reads sharing molecular identifiers were discarded rather than binned into consensus sequences. CDR3 identification, clonotype clustering and error correction used MiTCR with a Q25 quality threshold and the strictest error-elimination algorithm. A nonparametric unseen species model with Euler transformation was used to estimate a lower bound on total TCR beta diversity. TCRdb handled the public reads itself, with Q25 trimming in fastp and clone calling in MiXCR, and kept productive beta chains. Rows are unified per CDR3 protein, each entry keeping the most common DNA and genes. The V and J calls shown here were made by TCRdb, not taken from the authors' results. The sample table shows 580,000 or so distinct CDR3 sequences, and around half are seen once. Approximately 25% of the sample rests with the top ten.

The data are from a study of blood T cells in healthy people across ages (dated by TCRdb to the mid-2010s). Looking at the study overall: In model experiments, roughly one uniquely barcoded TCR beta cDNA molecule per two T cells was captured by template switching. Two additional independent replicas of 1 million unique cDNA reads from the same blood draw were analyzed for two donors (one aged 18 to 29 and one aged 80 or older). Using deep sequencing normalized with unique cDNA molecular identifiers, the study measured how TCR beta repertoire diversity changes with age. Four age groups were formed from the donors: young (average roughly 15 years), middle-aged (approximately 40), aged (about 62) and long-lived (about 80). To avoid experimental bias, donors of different ages were distributed randomly across sequencing lanes.

Broader findings and caveats from the paper: Total diversity estimates from one million sequenced T cells were considered lower bounds and underestimates. Bulk unsorted PBMC profiling prevented conclusive comparison of naive and antigen-experienced compartments. Compared with the aged group, the long-lived group had more naive CD4+ T cells, fewer expanded clones and increased TCR diversity, suggesting age selection. Donor CMV infection status was unknown, potentially confounding age-related changes in expanded clonotypes. Observed TCR beta diversity per million T cells fell roughly linearly with age, and a significant reduction was already apparent by age around 39. The percentage of naive T cells measured by flow cytometry correlated strongly with observed TCR beta diversity.

The donors were under 40 Caucasian individuals from Russia, aged about 6 to 100 years, who were systemically healthy. Each donor gave roughly 9.5 milliliters of peripheral blood, collected into EDTA-treated Vacutainer tubes. Ficoll-Paque density-gradient centrifugation was used to isolate PBMCs, with at least 6.5 million per sample. Total RNA was extracted from PBMCs with Trizol reagent, with at least 5 micrograms obtained per sample. Naive CD45RAhigh/CD27high T cell percentages were measured by flow cytometry on a PBMC aliquot from every donor. The CDR3 goes from the cysteine to the phenylalanine over 15 residues. Only the CDR3 part of the read is kept: 45 bases, read in frame from the first base. V loses 5 bases at its end and J loses 7 bases; junction bases beyond the gene matches: 8. The germline V gene encodes CDR1 SGHTA and CDR2 FQGNSA.

Sequencing was carried out using blood. The clonotype was recovered from an elderly man in good health. Recombination joined TRBV7-2 with TRBJ2-2, and 9 junction bases match TRBD1. The CDR3 protein is CASSLGQGLVGELFF. At the DNA level, the sequence is TGTGCCAGCAGCCTCGGACAGGGGCTGGTCGGGGAGCTGTTTTTT. Beyond the CDR3, the reference TRBV7-2 and TRBJ2-2 genes provide the residues; the full variable domain reads: GAGVSQSPSNKVTEKGKDVELRCDPISGHTALYWYRQSLGQGLEFLIYFQGNSAPDKSGLPSDRFSAERTGGSVSTLTIQRTQQEDSAVYLCASSLGQGLVGELFFGEGSRLTVL.